This T cell receptor beta chain was recorded in a study of siplizumab effects on memory and regulatory T cells. Approximately 98,000 TCR templates underwent assay in each sample. TCRdb's copy holds only in-frame clones and misses some; the assay was immunoSEQ multiplex PCR. The sample includes about 82,000 clones, about 87% of them seen just once. Trimming shortened V by 2 bases and J by 1 base, and 6 bases separated the two germline ends. From germline, CDR1 is SGHRS and CDR2 YFSETQ. This CDR3 spans 13 amino acids. The source material was Tregs sorted from blood. The TCR originated in a human donor in good health. The chain links TRBV5-1 to TRBJ2-5; D is ambiguous. CDR3 sequence reads: CASSFLVQETQYF. The CDR3 region has the DNA TGCGCCAGCAGCTTTTTGGTCCAAGAGACCCAGTACTTC.